This T cell receptor (beta chain) was recovered during a study of identical twins. TCRdb processed the 5' RACE reads anew with MiXCR; each CDR3 protein has one entry. The sample has approximately 530,000 distinct CDR3 sequences, approximately 20% seen once. In this sample, this clonotype turned up a few times. Its antigen is undetermined. Healthy Caucasian individuals made up all the donors. Germline V gives CDR1 SQVTM, CDR2 ANQGSEA. The CDR3 consists of 15 residues. J gave up 10 bases and V 7 bases, and 16 bases lay outside the gene matches. General study points: Recombination models fit unrelated individuals' TCR alpha sharing but underestimated twins'. It was possible that invariant MAIT and iNKT cells partly confounded the zero-insertion analyses.

The same specimen was also included in a second study, on yellow fever vaccine responses in identical twins. That paper notes: After vaccination, twins' T cell response reportedly seemed partly convergent, partly personalized.

The sample comprised CD4+ T cells sorted from blood. The source of this sequence is a woman between 18 and 30 years old in good health. The chain has TRBV29-1 and TRBJ2-1; 10 nucleotides match TRBD1. CDR3 sequence: CSAQNSGTGVGEQFF. The CDR3 region has the DNA TGCAGCGCACAGAACTCCGGGACAGGGGTGGGCGAGCAGTTCTTC.